This note documents a single T cell receptor beta chain sequence. The specificity of this receptor is unknown. One base away there is no much larger clone; base qualities are not given. The data were taken from a study of blood T cell repertoires in COVID-19 (TCRdb year 2020). A note on the overall study: Collaborator samples came from the United States, Italy and Spain and covered acute and convalescent phases of COVID-19. The material from the prospective study consisted of cDNA or gDNA derived from T cells, B-cell-depleted T cells, or PBMCs. The dataset comprised deeply sampled blood TCRbeta repertoires from subjects exposed to, actively infected with, or recovered from COVID-19. The repertoires were made available in a free public database intended to serve as a resource for research on the immune response to SARS-CoV-2. Samples came from the ongoing ImmuneRACE study (first 160 participants) plus 1,254 subjects from 6 global collaborators. A de-identified subject ID, COVID-19 status, age in years and sex were almost always included in the sample metadata. Where available, HLA class I and class II types were taken from metadata supplied by the sample provider and were not determined by assay-based typing.

The immunoSEQ Assay, a bias-controlled multiplex PCR, was used to amplify TCRbeta CDR3 regions from genomic DNA. Per the authors' processing: Nucleated cell counts per sample were estimated from amplification of reference gene primers within the assay. Sequence reads were collapsed and filtered to measure the absolute abundance of every unique TCRbeta CDR3 rearrangement. For each sample, productive Simpson clonality was calculated by taking the square root of Simpson's diversity index across productive rearrangements. TCRdb provides this immuneACCESS table in a form limited to in-frame rearrangements. Some clones are lacking; in checked studies, under half of them reflect an unresolved V gene, and why the rest are absent is not known. That table furnishes V, J and clone size, whereas the DNA furnished D and trimming. The sample table shows under 30,000 clones, and 65% to 90% are seen once. The top ten hold approximately 23% of the sample.

Each collaborating institution followed its own protocols to collect whole blood in K2EDTA tubes. For TCRbeta analysis, collaborators shipped samples in one of three forms: frozen whole blood, isolated PBMCs, or DNA extracted from either of those sample types. Here is what the overall study found, with its caveats: Clinical and demographic metadata were provided uncurated, with the amount varying by source and participant.

Sequenced sample: peripheral blood. The sequence came from a human donor in a cohort sampled during active COVID-19.

In nucleotides, the sequence is TGTGCCAGCAGCTTAGGCGGGGTGACCTACGAGCAGTACTTC. It codes for CASSLGGVTYEQYF. The rearranged chain carries TRBV7-2 and TRBJ2-7; possibly the D gene is TRBD2, per 6 matching bases. The CDR3 holds 14 amino acids from the cysteine to the phenylalanine. Of the read, only the CDR3 DNA is kept; its 42 bases are in frame from base 1. The germline V gene supplies CDR1 SGHTA and CDR2 FQGNSA. V gives up 1 base and J gives up 2 bases, and the segment between their germline ends measures 9 bases.